This T cell receptor beta chain was profiled in a study of T cells in Graves' hyperthyroidism and ophthalmopathy. Study observations and caveats: Most thyroid-expanded clonotypes above 0.001 were also found in blood.

TCR beta CDR3 regions were amplified from RNA transcripts. Primed by the HTBI set, a first-round RT-PCR was run on the TCR CDR3. TCRdb re-derived calls from the multiplex PCR reads in MiXCR, one entry per CDR3 protein. The table records about 640,000 distinct CDR3 sequences, over 40% of them present only once. The sample holds a few counts of this clonotype. Antigen: not known. V was clipped by 6 bases and J by 4 bases, with 18 bases between them. The CDR3 runs to 14 residues. CDR1 is DFQATT and CDR2 is SNEGSKA in the germline V gene (reference sequence). V and J are TRBV20-1 and TRBJ1-2, with D possibly matching TRBD1 (5 bases). The sequenced sample consisted of peripheral blood or thyroid tissue (not recorded which). The receptor was derived from an adult man with Graves' disease, either hyperthyroidism or ophthalmopathy (not recorded which). The chain's CDR3 is CSAIGGGAGYGYTF. The CDR3 coding sequence is TGCAGTGCCATTGGGGGAGGGGCAGGCTATGGCTACACCTTC.